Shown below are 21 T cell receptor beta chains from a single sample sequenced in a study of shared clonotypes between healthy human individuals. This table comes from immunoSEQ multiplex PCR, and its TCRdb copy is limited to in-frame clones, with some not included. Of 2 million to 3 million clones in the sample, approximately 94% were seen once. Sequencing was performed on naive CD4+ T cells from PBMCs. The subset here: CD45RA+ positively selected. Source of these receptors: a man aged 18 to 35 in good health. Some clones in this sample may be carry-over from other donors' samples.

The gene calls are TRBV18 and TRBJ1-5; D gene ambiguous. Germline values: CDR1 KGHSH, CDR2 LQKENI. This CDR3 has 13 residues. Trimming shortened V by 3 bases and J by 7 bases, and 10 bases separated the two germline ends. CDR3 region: CASSPLPTQPQHF. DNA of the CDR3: TGTGCCAGCTCACCCCTACCGACCCAGCCCCAGCATTTT.

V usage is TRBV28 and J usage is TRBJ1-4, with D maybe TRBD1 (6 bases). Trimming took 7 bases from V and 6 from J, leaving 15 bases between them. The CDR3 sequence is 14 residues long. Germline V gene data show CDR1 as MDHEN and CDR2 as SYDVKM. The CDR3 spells CASTPTGGHEKLFF. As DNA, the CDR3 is TGTGCCAGCACCCCTACCGGGGGGCATGAAAAACTGTTTTTT.

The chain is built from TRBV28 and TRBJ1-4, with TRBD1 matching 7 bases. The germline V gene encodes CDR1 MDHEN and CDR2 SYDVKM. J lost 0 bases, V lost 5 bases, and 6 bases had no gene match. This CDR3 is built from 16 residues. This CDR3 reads CASSQRTGATNEKLFF. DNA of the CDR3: TGTGCCAGCAGTCAACGGACAGGTGCAACTAATGAAAAACTGTTTTTT.

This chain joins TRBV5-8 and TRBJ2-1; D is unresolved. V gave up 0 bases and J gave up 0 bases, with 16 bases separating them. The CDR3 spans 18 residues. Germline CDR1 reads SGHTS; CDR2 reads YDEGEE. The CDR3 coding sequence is TGTGCCAGCAGCTTGGGGCTCGCCCTGCTGGGCTCCTACAATGAGCAGTTCTTC. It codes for CASSLGLALLGSYNEQFF.

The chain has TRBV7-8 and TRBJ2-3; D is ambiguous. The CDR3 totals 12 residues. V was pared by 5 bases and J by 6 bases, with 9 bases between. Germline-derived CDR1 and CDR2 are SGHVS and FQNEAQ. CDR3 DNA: TGTGCCAGCAGCCCCCTTGTCGATACGCAGTATTTT. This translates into CASSPLVDTQYF.

The chain's CDR3 is CATRAGTGGYTF. Written as DNA, the CDR3 is TGTGCCACCAGAGCCGGGACTGGAGGCTACACCTTC. J is TRBJ1-2 and V is TRBV28; D possibly corresponds to TRBD1 (5 bases). CDR3 length: 12 residues. The germline V gene has CDR1 MDHEN and CDR2 SYDVKM. The germline V and J ends were trimmed by 10 bases and 8 bases, with 17 bases remaining between them.

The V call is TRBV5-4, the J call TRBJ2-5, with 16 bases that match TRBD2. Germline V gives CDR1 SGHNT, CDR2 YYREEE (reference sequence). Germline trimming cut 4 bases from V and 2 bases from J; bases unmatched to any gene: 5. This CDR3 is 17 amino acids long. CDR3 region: CASSPGLAGGGQETQYF. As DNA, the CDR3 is TGTGCCAGCAGCCCGGGACTAGCGGGAGGGGGGCAAGAGACCCAGTACTTC.

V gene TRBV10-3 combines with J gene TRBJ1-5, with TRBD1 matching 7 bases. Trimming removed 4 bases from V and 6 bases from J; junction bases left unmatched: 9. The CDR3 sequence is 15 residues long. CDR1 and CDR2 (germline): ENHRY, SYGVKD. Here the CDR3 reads CAISADRIGVQPQHF. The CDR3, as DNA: TGTGCCATCAGTGCGGACAGGATTGGCGTTCAGCCCCAGCATTTT.

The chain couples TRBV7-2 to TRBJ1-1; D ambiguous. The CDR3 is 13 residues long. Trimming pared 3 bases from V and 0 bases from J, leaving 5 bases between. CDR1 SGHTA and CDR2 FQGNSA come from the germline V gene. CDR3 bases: TGTGCCAGCAGCTTCCTTATGAACACTGAAGCTTTCTTT. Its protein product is CASSFLMNTEAFF.

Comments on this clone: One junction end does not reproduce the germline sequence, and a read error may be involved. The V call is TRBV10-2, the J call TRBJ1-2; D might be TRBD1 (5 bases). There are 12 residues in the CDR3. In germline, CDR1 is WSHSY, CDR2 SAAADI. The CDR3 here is CASSDTTGRTIF. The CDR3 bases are TGCGCCAGCAGTGATACAACAGGCAGGACCATCTTC.

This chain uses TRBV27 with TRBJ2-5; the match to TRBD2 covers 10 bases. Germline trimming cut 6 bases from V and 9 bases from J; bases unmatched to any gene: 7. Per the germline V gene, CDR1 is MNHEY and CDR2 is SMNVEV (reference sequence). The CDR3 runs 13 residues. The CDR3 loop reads CASRPSGSVPQYF. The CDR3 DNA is TGTGCCAGCAGACCTAGCGGGAGTGTTCCCCAGTACTTC.

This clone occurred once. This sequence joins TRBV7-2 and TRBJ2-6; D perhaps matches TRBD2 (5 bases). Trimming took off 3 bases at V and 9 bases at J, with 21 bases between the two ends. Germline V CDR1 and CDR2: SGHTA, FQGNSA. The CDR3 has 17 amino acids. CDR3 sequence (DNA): TGTGCCAGCAGCTTGAGGGAAGGCCGTCGCCCCCACAACGTCCTGACTTTC. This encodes CASSLREGRRPHNVLTF. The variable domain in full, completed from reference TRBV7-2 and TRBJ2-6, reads GAGVSQSPSNKVTEKGKDVELRCDPISGHTALYWYRQSLGQGLEFLIYFQGNSAPDKSGLPSDRFSAERTGGSVSTLTIQRTQQEDSAVYLCASSLREGRRPHNVLTFGAGSRLTVL.

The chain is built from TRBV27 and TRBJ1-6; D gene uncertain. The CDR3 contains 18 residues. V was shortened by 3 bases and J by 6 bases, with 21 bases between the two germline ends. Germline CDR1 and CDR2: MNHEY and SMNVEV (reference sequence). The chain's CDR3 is CASSFRVTRSTGNSPLHF. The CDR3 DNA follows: TGTGCCAGCAGTTTTAGGGTGACACGTTCTACGGGTAATTCACCCCTCCACTTT.

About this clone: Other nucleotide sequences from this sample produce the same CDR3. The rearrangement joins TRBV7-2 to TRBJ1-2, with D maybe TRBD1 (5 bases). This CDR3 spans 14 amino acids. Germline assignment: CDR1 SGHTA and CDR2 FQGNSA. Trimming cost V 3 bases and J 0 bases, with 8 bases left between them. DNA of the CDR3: TGTGCCAGCAGCTTTGGGGGTACTAACTATGGCTACACCTTC. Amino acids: CASSFGGTNYGYTF.

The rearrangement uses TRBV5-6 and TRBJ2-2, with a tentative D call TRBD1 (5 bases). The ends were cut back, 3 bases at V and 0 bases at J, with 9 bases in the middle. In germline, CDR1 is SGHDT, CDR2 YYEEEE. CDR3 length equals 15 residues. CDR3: CASSSTATNTGELFF. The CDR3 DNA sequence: TGTGCCAGCAGCTCGACAGCTACGAACACCGGGGAGCTGTTTTTT. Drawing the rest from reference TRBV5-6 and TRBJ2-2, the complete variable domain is DAGVTQSPTHLIKTRGQQVTLRCSPKSGHDTVSWYQQALGQGPQFIFQYYEEEERQRGNFPDRFSGHQFPNYSSELNVNALLLGDSALYLCASSSTATNTGELFFGEGSRLTVL.

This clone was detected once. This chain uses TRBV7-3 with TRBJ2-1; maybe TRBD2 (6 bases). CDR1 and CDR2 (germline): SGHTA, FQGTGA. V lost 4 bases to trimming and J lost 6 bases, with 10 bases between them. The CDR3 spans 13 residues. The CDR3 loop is CASSSGGGNEQFF. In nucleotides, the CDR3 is TGTGCCAGCAGCTCTGGGGGAGGCAATGAGCAGTTCTTC.

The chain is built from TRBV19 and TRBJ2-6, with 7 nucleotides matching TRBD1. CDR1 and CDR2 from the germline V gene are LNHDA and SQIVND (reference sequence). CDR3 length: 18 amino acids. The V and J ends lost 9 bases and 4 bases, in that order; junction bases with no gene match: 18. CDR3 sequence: CASQTGLGSETGANVLTF. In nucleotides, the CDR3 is TGTGCCAGCCAGACAGGGCTAGGATCAGAAACAGGGGCCAACGTCCTGACTTTC. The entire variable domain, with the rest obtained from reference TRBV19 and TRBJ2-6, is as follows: DGGITQSPKYLFRKEGQNVTLSCEQNLNHDAMYWYRQDPGQGLRLIYYSQIVNDFQKGDIAEGYSVSREKKESFPLTVTSAQKNPTAFYLCASQTGLGSETGANVLTFGAGSRLTVL.

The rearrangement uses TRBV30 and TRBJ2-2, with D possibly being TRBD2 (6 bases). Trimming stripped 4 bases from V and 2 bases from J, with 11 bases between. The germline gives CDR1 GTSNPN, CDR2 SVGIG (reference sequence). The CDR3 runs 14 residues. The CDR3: CAWTRDFNTGELFF. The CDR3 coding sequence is TGTGCCTGGACACGGGACTTTAACACCGGGGAGCTGTTTTTT. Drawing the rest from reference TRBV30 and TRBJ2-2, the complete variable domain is SQTIHQWPATLVQPVGSPLSLECTVEGTSNPNLYWYRQAAGRGLQLLFYSVGIGQISSEVPQNLSASRPQDRQFILSSKKLLLSDSGFYLCAWTRDFNTGELFFGEGSRLTVL.

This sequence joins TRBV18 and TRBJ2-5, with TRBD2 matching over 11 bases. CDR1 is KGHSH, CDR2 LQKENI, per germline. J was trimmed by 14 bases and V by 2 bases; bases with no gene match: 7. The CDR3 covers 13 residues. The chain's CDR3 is CASSPIPTSGKYF. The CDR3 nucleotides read TGTGCCAGCTCACCAATTCCGACTAGCGGGAAATACTTC. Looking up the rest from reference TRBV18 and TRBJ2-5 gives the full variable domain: NAGVMQNPRHLVRRRGQEARLRCSPMKGHSHVYWYRQLPEEGLKFMVYLQKENIIDESGMPKERFSAEFPKEGPSILRIQQVVRGDSAAYFCASSPIPTSGKYFGPGTRLLVL.

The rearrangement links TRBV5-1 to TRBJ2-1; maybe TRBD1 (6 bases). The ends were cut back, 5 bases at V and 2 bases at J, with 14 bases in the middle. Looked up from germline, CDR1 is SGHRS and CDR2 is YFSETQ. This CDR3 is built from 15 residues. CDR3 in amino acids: CASSRGNQPYNEQFF. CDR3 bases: TGCGCCAGCAGTAGGGGGAACCAGCCCTACAATGAGCAGTTCTTC. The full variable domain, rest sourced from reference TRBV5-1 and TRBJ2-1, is KAGVTQTPRYLIKTRGQQVTLSCSPISGHRSVSWYQQTPGQGLQFLFEYFSETQRNKGNFPGRFSGRQFSNSRSEMNVSTLELGDSALYLCASSRGNQPYNEQFFGPGTRLTVL.

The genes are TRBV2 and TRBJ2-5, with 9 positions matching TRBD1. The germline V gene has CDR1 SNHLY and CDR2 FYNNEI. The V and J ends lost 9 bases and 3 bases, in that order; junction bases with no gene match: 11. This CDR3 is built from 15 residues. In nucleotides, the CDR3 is TGTGCCAGGCAAATCCCACAGGGGGCCGAAGAGACCCAGTACTTC. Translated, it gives CARQIPQGAEETQYF.